One and the same sample provided the 5 T cell receptor beta chains below, sequenced in a study of blood T cells in healthy people across ages. With a J-beta primer mix and a sample-barcoded 5' primer, a second PCR ran about 6 to 11 cycles. TCRdb analysed the 5' RACE reads with MiXCR anew, one entry per CDR3 protein. The sample has about 1 million distinct CDR3 sequences; almost 25% are singletons. The same data also contributed to another study, on T cells of mothers and their children.

Sequencing was carried out using blood. The receptor source for this set is a girl aged 2 to 9 in good health.

About this clonotype: An end of the junction does not agree with germline; a read error may underlie this. The chain employs TRBV12-3 or TRBV12-4 and TRBJ1-1, with D possibly matching TRBD1 (6 bases). The CDR3 covers 13 residues. CDR3 in DNA: TGTGCCGGCAGTTTAACAGGGAGCACTGAAGCTTTCTTT. Its translation is CAGSLTGSTEAFF.

V and J are TRBV7-2 and TRBJ1-4; the D is unclear. Trimming pared 1 base from V and 4 bases from J, leaving 10 bases between. There are 15 residues in the CDR3. Germline V gene sequence: CDR1 SGHTA, CDR2 FQGNSA. CDR3 region: CASSLEGPGNEKLFF. The DNA of the CDR3 is TGTGCCAGCAGCTTAGAAGGGCCCGGTAATGAAAAACTGTTTTTT.

The rearrangement joins TRBV6-5 to TRBJ2-5; 10 positions match TRBD2. The J call could be wrong; TRBJ2-1 is a better fit for the DNA end. The CDR3 extends over 15 amino acids. Per the germline V gene, CDR1 is MNHEY and CDR2 is SVGAGI. CDR3 loop: CASSSIAGGVNEQFF. CDR3 DNA: TGTGCCAGCTCCTCAATAGCGGGGGGAGTTAATGAGCAGTTCTTC.

For this clonotype: Since a much larger clone is just one base distant, this may be a read error. The chain has TRBV2 and TRBJ2-7; D gene ambiguous. This CDR3 has 12 residues. Trimming shortened V by 6 bases and J by 0 bases, and 6 bases separated the two germline ends. Germline V CDR1 and CDR2: SNHLY, FYNNEI. CDR3 in DNA: TGTGCCAGCAGGCAGAGCTCCTACGAGCAGTACTTC. Translation: CASRQSSYEQYF.

The chain uses TRBV29-1 and TRBJ1-2; TRBD1 agrees at 8 bases. The germline V gene has CDR1 SQVTM and CDR2 ANQGSEA. V lost 5 bases to trimming and J lost 4 bases; unmatched junction nucleotides: 9. The CDR3 totals 14 residues. CDR3 bases: TGCAGCGTTACCGGGACAGGCGAAATCTATGGCTACACCTTC. Its translation: CSVTGTGEIYGYTF.